This record covers a single T cell receptor beta chain. This sample stems from a study of blood T cells in healthy people across ages. A sample-barcoded 5' primer and a J-beta primer mix were used in a second PCR of about 7 to 12 cycles. MiXCR was run by TCRdb on the 5' RACE reads, yielding one entry per CDR3 protein. The data show around 750,000 distinct CDR3 sequences, about 53% seen once. The CDR3 is 12 residues long. Deletions cut 6 bases from V and 4 bases from J, with 7 bases between. This receptor was identified in an older man in good health. This rearrangement joins TRBV12-3 or TRBV12-4 to TRBJ2-1, with D hard to call. The sample comprised blood. In DNA, the CDR3 is TGTGCCAGCAGCCCGCAGTACAATGAGCAGTTCTTC. The encoded protein is CASSPQYNEQFF.